This record covers a single TCR beta chain. Its target is unknown. The record originates from a study of shared clonotypes between healthy human individuals. Overall study findings and caveats: Larger estimated richness was generally seen in naive subsets than in memory subsets.

Germline lookup yields CDR1 LNHDA and CDR2 SQIVND (reference sequence). This CDR3 is 17 amino acids long. Deep-level settings were used for running the assay. Per the original data handling: There were no quality scores in the junction-only immunoSEQ sequences, so filtering differed. Measured with immunoSEQ multiplex PCR; TCRdb has only the in-frame clones, and not every one. D and trimming were read from the DNA, whereas the V and J calls and clone size are those reported in that table. Among under 600,000 clones listed, more than 95% were seen once. The sample was naive CD4+ T cells sorted from blood. Sample subset: CD45RA+ positively selected. The chain combines TRBV19 with TRBJ2-5; TRBD2 agrees at 10 bases. The closer fit of TRBJ2-7 to the DNA end suggests the J call may be wrong. This receptor was obtained from a young woman in good health. For the CDR3, the DNA is TGTGCCAGTAGTGGGCTAGCGGGAGTGAAAGGTACCTACGAGCAGTACTTC. Its protein is CASSGLAGVKGTYEQYF.